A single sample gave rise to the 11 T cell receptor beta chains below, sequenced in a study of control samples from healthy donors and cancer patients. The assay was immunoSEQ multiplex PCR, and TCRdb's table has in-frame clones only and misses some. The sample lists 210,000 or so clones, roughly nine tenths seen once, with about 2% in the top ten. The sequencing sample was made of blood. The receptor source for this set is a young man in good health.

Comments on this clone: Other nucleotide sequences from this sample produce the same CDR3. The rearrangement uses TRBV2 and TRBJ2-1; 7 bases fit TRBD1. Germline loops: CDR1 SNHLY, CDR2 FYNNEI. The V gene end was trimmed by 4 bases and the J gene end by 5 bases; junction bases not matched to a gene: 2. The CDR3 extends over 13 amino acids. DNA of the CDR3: TGTGCCAGCAGTGGACAGGGTGACAATGAGCAGTTCTTC. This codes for CASSGQGDNEQFF.

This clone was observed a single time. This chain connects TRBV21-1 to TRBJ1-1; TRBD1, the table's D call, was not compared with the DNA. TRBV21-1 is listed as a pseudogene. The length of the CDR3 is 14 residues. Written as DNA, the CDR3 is TGTGCCAGCAACCTACAGGGGAGAGACACTGAAGCTTTCTTT. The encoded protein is CASNLQGRDTEAFF.

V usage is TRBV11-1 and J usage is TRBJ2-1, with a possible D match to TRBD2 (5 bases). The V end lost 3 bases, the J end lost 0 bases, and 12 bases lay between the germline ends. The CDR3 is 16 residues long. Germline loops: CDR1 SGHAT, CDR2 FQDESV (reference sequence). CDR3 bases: TGTGCCAGCAGCTTTAGGCGGAGGAGCTCCTACAATGAGCAGTTCTTC. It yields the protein CASSFRRRSSYNEQFF.

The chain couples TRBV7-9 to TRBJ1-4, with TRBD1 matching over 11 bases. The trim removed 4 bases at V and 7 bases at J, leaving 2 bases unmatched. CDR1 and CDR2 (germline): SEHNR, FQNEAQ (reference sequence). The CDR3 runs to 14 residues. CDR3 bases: TGTGCCAGCAGCTCCGGGACAGGGGGTGAAAAACTGTTTTTT. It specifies CASSSGTGGEKLFF.

The DNA for the CDR3 is TGTGCCAGCAGCCTCCGGACAGGGGGTCAAGAGACCCAGTACTTC. It yields the protein CASSLRTGGQETQYF. The gene calls are TRBV13 and TRBJ2-5, with 10 bases aligning to TRBD1. Germline V gene data show CDR1 as PRHDT and CDR2 as FYEKMQ (reference sequence). The CDR3 spans 15 residues. The V and J ends lost 5 bases and 2 bases, in that order; junction bases with no gene match: 5.

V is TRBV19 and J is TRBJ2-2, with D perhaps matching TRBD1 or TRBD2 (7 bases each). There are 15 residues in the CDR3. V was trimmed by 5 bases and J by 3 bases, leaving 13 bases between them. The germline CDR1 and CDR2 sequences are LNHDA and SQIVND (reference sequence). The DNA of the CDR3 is TGTGCCAGTAGTGATCAGGGGGGGTACACCGGGGAGCTGTTTTTT. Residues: CASSDQGGYTGELFF.

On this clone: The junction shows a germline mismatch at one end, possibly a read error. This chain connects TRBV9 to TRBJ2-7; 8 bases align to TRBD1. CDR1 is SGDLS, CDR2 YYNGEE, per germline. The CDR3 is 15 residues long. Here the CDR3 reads CASGVSGTGAYEQYF. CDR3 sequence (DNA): TGTGCCAGCGGCGTTAGTGGGACAGGAGCCTACGAGCAGTACTTC.

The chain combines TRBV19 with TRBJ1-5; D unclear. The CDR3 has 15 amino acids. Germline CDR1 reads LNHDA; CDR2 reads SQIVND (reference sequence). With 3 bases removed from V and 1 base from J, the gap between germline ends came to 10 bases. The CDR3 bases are TGTGCCAGTAGTATGGGTGTGGGGAGCAATCAGCCCCAGCATTTT. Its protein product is CASSMGVGSNQPQHF.

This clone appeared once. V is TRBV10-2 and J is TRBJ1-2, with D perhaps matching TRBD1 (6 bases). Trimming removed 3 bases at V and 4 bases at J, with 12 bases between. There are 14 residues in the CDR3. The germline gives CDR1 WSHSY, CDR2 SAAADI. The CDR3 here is CASSEPGAVYGYTF. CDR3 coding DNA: TGCGCCAGCAGTGAACCAGGGGCGGTCTATGGCTACACCTTC.

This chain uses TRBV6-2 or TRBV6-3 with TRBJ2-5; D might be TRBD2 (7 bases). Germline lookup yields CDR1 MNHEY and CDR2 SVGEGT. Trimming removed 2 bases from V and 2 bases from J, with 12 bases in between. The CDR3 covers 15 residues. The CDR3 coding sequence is TGTGCCAGCAGTTACGGCGGGGGCAGACAAGAGACCCAGTACTTC. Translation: CASSYGGGRQETQYF.

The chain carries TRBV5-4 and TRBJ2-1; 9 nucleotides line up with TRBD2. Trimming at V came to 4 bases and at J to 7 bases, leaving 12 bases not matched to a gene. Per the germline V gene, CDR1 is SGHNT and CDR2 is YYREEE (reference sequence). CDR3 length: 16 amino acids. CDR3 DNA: TGTGCCAGCAGCGCCGACGCCGCGGGGGGGCGGAATGAGCAGTTCTTC. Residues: CASSADAAGGRNEQFF. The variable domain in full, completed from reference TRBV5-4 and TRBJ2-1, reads ETGVTQSPTHLIKTRGQQVTLRCSSQSGHNTVSWYQQALGQGPQFIFQYYREEENGRGNFPPRFSGLQFPNYSSELNVNALELDDSALYLCASSADAAGGRNEQFFGPGTRLTVL.